The clone carrying this T cell receptor beta chain was detected ten times or more. Antigen specificity is unknown. The CDR3 covers 14 residues. Germline trimming cut 4 bases from V and 9 bases from J; bases unmatched to any gene: 6. One entry per CDR3 protein results from TCRdb running MiXCR on the 5' RACE reads. Here the sample spans approximately 130,000 distinct CDR3 sequences, roughly 10% being singletons. This specimen comes from a study of CD8 T cells in ankylosing spondylitis. Study-level results: In peripheral blood, disease-linked CD8+ clones occurred at relatively low frequencies. A TCR beta motif made of roughly eight highly homologous variants seemed typical of ankylosing spondylitis blood. In the blood and synovial fluid of reactive arthritis, some motif variants had been previously reported.

Material: blood, either unsorted or a sorted T cell fraction (not recorded which). This clonotype was sampled from a female donor with ankylosing spondylitis or in good health (not recorded which). This chain uses TRBV12-3 or TRBV12-4 with TRBJ2-2, with 9 positions matching TRBD2. The CDR3 DNA follows: TGTGCCAGCAGTTCGACTAGCGGATTACGGGAGCTGTTTTTT. Translated, it gives CASSSTSGLRELFF.